The 8 T cell receptor beta chains below all came from one sample that was sequenced in a study of T cells after posttransplantation cyclophosphamide. The method was immunoSEQ multiplex PCR; TCRdb's version includes in-frame clones alone and lacks a portion of them. Listed for the sample are fewer than 40,000 clones, none seen a single time. The sequenced material came from PBMCs. All receptors derive from a woman aged 45-65 years in good health and a related stem cell transplant donor.

This clone was seen more than once but under ten times. The V gene is TRBV27, the J gene TRBJ2-7; TRBD1 matches 9 bases. This CDR3 comprises 15 residues. CDR1 MNHEY and CDR2 SMNVEV come from the germline V gene (reference sequence). V gave up 4 bases and J gave up 6 bases; unmatched junction bases: 10. Written as DNA, the CDR3 is TGTGCCAGCAGTTCCCGGGACAGGGACGACCCCGAGCAGTACTTC. Its translation is CASSSRDRDDPEQYF.

The sample holds many counts of this clone. The chain joins TRBV11-3 to TRBJ2-2; 12 bases map to TRBD2. Trimming took 4 bases from V and 5 from J; bases not matched to a gene: 2. The CDR3 contains 15 residues. The V gene's germline CDR1 is SGHNT and CDR2 YENEEA. The CDR3 DNA is TGTGCCAGCAGCTCCGGGACTAGCGGGACCGGGGAGCTGTTTTTT. It yields the protein CASSSGTSGTGELFF.

This clone was seen ten or more times. The chain uses TRBV5-1 and TRBJ1-1; TRBD1 matches at 7 bases. The CDR3 has 14 amino acids. In germline, CDR1 is SGHRS, CDR2 YFSETQ. V lost 2 bases to trimming and J lost 8 bases; unmatched junction nucleotides: 9. CDR3 bases: TGCGCCAGCAGCTTTACAGGGGCCTTCACGGAAGCTTTCTTT. Translating it yields CASSFTGAFTEAFF. The whole variable domain, remainder taken from reference TRBV5-1 and TRBJ1-1, is KAGVTQTPRYLIKTRGQQVTLSCSPISGHRSVSWYQQTPGQGLQFLFEYFSETQRNKGNFPGRFSGRQFSNSRSEMNVSTLELGDSALYLCASSFTGAFTEAFFGQGTRLTVV.

This clone has ten or more counts. The rearrangement links TRBV11-3 to TRBJ2-2; no reliable D call. The germline CDR1 and CDR2 sequences are SGHNT and YENEEA. The ends were cut back, 5 bases at V and 1 base at J, with 11 bases in the middle. The CDR3 extends over 15 amino acids. As DNA, the CDR3 is TGTGCCAGCAGCCCGTCAGAGGTGAACACCGGGGAGCTGTTTTTT. It codes for CASSPSEVNTGELFF.

This clone was found many times. The chain combines TRBV28 with TRBJ2-3; D is perhaps TRBD1 (6 bases). Germline loops: CDR1 MDHEN, CDR2 SYDVKM. This CDR3 is 15 amino acids long. V was trimmed by 2 bases and J by 1 base, leaving 10 bases between them. The CDR3 region is CASSLGTHRTDTQYF. CDR3 DNA: TGTGCCAGCAGTTTAGGGACACATCGCACAGATACGCAGTATTTT.

This clone showed up many times. The chain uses TRBV27 and TRBJ1-4; D uncertain. Trimming took off 4 bases at V and 8 bases at J, with 17 bases between the two ends. Germline V gene sequence: CDR1 MNHEY, CDR2 SMNVEV (reference sequence). The CDR3 is 15 residues long. CDR3 DNA sequence: TGTGCCAGCAGTTCCAACCCGGGAGGAGGGGAAAAACTGTTTTTT. Protein product: CASSSNPGGGEKLFF. Complete variable domain (other parts from reference TRBV27 and TRBJ1-4): EAQVTQNPRYLITVTGKKLTVTCSQNMNHEYMSWYRQDPGLGLRQIYYSMNVEVTDKGDVPEGYKVSRKEKRNFPLILESPSPNQTSLYFCASSSNPGGGEKLFFGSGTQLSVL.

This clone came up many times. This chain joins TRBV18 and TRBJ1-1; possible D gene TRBD1, 5 bases. The CDR3 runs to 16 residues. CDR1 and CDR2 from the germline V gene are KGHSH and LQKENI. Between the trimmed V and J ends, which lost 3 bases and 0 bases, there was a span of 14 bases. Here the CDR3 reads CASSPQGIGMNTEAFF. The CDR3 nucleotides are TGTGCCAGCTCACCCCAGGGAATCGGAATGAACACTGAAGCTTTCTTT.

This clone was recorded a few times. This sequence joins TRBV11-2 and TRBJ2-5; 11 bases match TRBD2. With the DNA end fitting TRBJ2-7 better, the J assignment may be wrong. The germline CDR1 and CDR2 sequences are SGHAT and FQNNGV. The CDR3 covers 16 residues. As DNA, the CDR3 is TGTGCCAGCAGCCTAGGACTAGCGGGTAACTCCTACGAGCAGTACTTC. The encoded protein is CASSLGLAGNSYEQYF.